This is a list of T cell receptor beta chains from one sample in a study of T cells in tumors after PD-1 blockade. Method: immunoSEQ multiplex PCR; TCRdb's copy keeps in-frame clones and lacks some. The repertoire holds roughly 25,000 clones, roughly four fifths seen once, with around 12% in the top ten. Sequencing used PBMCs, obtained after anti-PD-1 treatment. These receptors were obtained from a human donor with basal cell carcinoma. The CDR3 runs from the conserved cysteine through the conserved F or W. A D gene is named only where the DNA matches it firmly. Only some rows state a clone size, as once, few, many or a class for expanded clones.

V	D	size	J	CDR3	DNA
TRBV27	-	-	TRBJ1-5	CASSYRENQPQHF	TGTGCCAGCAGTTATAGGGAGAATCAGCCCCAGCATTTT
TRBV30	-	-	TRBJ2-2	CAWRDPGDTGELFF	TGTGCCTGGAGGGACCCAGGTGACACCGGGGAGCTGTTTTTT
TRBV4-2	-	-	TRBJ2-7	CASSQDVVEQYF	TGTGCCAGCAGCCAAGACGTCGTCGAGCAGTACTTC
TRBV5-1	-	-	TRBJ2-2	CASSEGGFGFGELFF	TGCGCCAGCAGCGAAGGGGGGTTTGGCTTCGGGGAGCTGTTTTTT
TRBV6-4	-	-	TRBJ1-3	CASSTSSDPGNTIYF	TGTGCCAGCAGCACATCGTCGGACCCTGGAAACACCATATATTTT
TRBV7-9	-	-	TRBJ1-2	CASSSALTGYGYTF	TGTGCCAGCAGCTCCGCCTTAACAGGGTACGGCTACACCTTC
TRBV3-1/TRBV3-2	-	-	TRBJ1-5	CASSLRENQPQHF	TGTGCCAGCAGCCTTAGGGAAAATCAGCCCCAGCATTTT
TRBV3-1/TRBV3-2	-	once	TRBJ2-2	CASRLGTVRAGELFF	TGTGCCAGCAGGTTAGGGACCGTACGAGCCGGGGAGCTGTTTTTT
TRBV28	-	-	TRBJ2-3	CASSLTVPTISTDTQYF	TGTGCCAGCAGTCTCACAGTCCCCACCATTAGCACAGATACGCAGTATTTT
TRBV7-2	-	-	TRBJ1-4	CASSPTTGQNEKLFF	TGTGCCAGCAGCCCCACGACCGGACAGAATGAAAAACTGTTTTTT
TRBV19	TRBD1	-	TRBJ2-3	CASSHDRGWGTDTQYF	TGTGCCAGTAGCCACGACAGGGGATGGGGCACAGATACGCAGTATTTT
TRBV3-1/TRBV3-2	-	-	TRBJ1-2	CASSQDLRLGNGYTF	TGTGCCAGCAGCCAAGATCTGAGACTCGGGAATGGCTACACCTTC
TRBV5-1	TRBD1	-	TRBJ1-2	CASRRTGDNYGYTF	TGCGCCAGCAGGAGGACAGGGGATAACTATGGCTACACCTTC
TRBV5-8	TRBD2	-	TRBJ2-7	CASSFPAGGRYEQYF	TGTGCCAGCAGCTTTCCAGCGGGGGGCAGATACGAGCAGTACTTC
TRBV14	TRBD1	-	TRBJ1-2	CASSHRQGWGYTF	TGTGCCAGCAGCCATCGACAGGGGTGGGGCTACACCTTC
TRBV11-3	-	once	TRBJ2-3	CASSFGRVQGRDTQYF	TGTGCCAGCAGCTTTGGTCGCGTACAGGGTAGAGATACGCAGTATTTT
TRBV5-6	-	-	TRBJ1-6	CASRSSGQIPSPLHF	TGTGCCAGCAGATCTTCGGGGCAGATTCCTTCACCCCTCCACTTT
TRBV30	-	-	TRBJ2-7	CAWSVLAGPLGEQYF	TGTGCCTGGAGTGTACTGGCAGGGCCCTTGGGGGAGCAGTACTTC
TRBV7-9	TRBD2	-	TRBJ2-5	CASSLGLAQETQYF	TGTGCCAGCAGCTTGGGACTAGCACAAGAGACCCAGTACTTC
TRBV18	-	-	TRBJ2-3	CASSTRRTDTQYF	TGTGCCAGCTCCACAAGGAGAACAGATACGCAGTATTTT
TRBV12-3/TRBV12-4	-	-	TRBJ1-1	CASSHLRQAEAFF	TGTGCCAGCAGCCACCTTCGGCAAGCTGAAGCTTTCTTT
TRBV6-5	TRBD1	-	TRBJ1-2	CASSGANRQGDGYTF	TGTGCCAGCAGCGGGGCTAACCGACAGGGAGATGGCTACACCTTC
TRBV5-1	TRBD1	-	TRBJ1-3	CASSRDRANGNTIYF	TGCGCCAGCAGCCGGGACAGGGCTAATGGAAACACCATATATTTT
TRBV7-9	TRBD1	few	TRBJ1-3	CASSYSTGGLGNTIYF	TGTGCCAGCAGCTACTCGACAGGGGGCCTGGGAAACACCATATATTTT
TRBV7-8	-	-	TRBJ1-6	CASSESLNSPLHF	TGTGCCAGCAGCGAGTCGCTGAATTCACCCCTCCACTTT
TRBV19	-	-	TRBJ2-1	CASSIVGTVQGRPYNEQFF	TGTGCCAGTAGTATAGTCGGGACAGTTCAAGGGAGGCCTTACAATGAGCAGTTCTTC
TRBV9	-	-	TRBJ2-3	CASSVEQISTDTQYF	TGTGCCAGCAGCGTAGAGCAGATTAGCACAGATACGCAGTATTTT